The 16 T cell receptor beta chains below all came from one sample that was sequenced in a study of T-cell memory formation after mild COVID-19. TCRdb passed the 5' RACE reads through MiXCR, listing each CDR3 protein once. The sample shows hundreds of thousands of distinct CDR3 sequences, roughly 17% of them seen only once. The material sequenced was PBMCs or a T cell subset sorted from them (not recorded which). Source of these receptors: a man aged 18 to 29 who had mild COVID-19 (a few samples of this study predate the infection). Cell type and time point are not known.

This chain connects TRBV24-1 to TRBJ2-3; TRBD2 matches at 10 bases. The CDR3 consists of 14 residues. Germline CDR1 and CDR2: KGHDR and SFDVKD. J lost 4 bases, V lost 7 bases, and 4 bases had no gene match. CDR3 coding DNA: TGTGCCACCAGGGAGCGGGGGGGCCCAGATACGCAGTATTTT. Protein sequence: CATRERGGPDTQYF.

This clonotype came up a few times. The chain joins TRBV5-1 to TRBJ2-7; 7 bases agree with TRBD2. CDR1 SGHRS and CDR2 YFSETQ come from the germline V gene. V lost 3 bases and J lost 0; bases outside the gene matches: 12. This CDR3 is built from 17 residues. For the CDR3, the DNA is TGCGCCAGCAGCTCCCGACCGGGCGGGGGAGTCTCCTACGAGCAGTACGTC. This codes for CASSSRPGGGVSYEQYV.

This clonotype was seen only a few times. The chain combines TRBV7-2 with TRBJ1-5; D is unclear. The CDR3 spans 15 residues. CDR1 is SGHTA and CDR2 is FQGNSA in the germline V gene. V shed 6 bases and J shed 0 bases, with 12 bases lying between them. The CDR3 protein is CASRPGGPSNQPQHF. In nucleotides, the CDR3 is TGTGCCAGCAGGCCGGGCGGCCCTAGCAATCAGCCCCAGCATTTT.

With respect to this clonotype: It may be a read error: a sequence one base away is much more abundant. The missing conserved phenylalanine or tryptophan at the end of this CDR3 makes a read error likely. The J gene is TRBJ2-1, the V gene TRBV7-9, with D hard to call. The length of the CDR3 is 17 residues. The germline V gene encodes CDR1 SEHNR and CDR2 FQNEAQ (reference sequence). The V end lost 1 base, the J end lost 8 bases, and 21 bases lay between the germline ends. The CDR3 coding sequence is TGTGCCAGCAGCTTAGTGCCCTGGGCGGCGGTCGATGATGAGCAGTTCTTA. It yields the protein CASSLVPWAAVDDEQFL.

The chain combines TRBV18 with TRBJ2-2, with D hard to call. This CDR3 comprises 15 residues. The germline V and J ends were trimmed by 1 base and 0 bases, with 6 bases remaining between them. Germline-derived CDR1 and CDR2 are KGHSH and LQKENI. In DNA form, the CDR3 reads TGTGCCAGCTCACCACTGGGGACGAACACCGGGGAGCTGTTTTTT. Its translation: CASSPLGTNTGELFF.

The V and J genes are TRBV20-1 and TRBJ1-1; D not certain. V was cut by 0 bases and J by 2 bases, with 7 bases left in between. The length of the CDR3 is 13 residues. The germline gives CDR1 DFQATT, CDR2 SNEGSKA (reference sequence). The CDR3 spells CSARDATNTEAFF. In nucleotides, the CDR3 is TGCAGTGCTAGAGATGCGACCAACACTGAAGCTTTCTTT.

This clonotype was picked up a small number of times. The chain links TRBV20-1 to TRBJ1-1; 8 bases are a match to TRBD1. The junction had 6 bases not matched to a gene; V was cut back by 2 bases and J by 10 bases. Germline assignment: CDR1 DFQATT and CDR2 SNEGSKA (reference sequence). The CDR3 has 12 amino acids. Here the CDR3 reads CSARLRGRGAFF. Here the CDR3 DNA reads TGCAGTGCTAGACTCAGGGGGCGCGGAGCTTTCTTT.

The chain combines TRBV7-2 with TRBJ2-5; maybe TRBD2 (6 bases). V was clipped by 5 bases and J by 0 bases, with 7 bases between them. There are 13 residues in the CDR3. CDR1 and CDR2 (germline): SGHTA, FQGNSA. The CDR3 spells CASSRGNQETQYF. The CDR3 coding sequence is TGTGCCAGCAGCCGCGGGAACCAAGAGACCCAGTACTTC.

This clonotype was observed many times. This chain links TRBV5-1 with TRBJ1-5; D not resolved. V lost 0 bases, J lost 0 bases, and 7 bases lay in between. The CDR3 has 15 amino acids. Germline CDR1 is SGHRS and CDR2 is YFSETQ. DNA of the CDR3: TGCGCCAGCAGCTTGGTAGCGGGTAGCAATCAGCCCCAGCATTTT. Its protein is CASSLVAGSNQPQHF.

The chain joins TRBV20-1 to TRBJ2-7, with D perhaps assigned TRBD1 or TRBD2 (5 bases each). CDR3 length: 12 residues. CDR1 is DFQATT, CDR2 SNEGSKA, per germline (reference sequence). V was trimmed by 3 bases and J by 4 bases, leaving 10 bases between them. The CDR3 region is CSASVREYEQYV. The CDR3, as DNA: TGCAGTGCTAGTGTCAGGGAGTACGAGCAGTACGTC.

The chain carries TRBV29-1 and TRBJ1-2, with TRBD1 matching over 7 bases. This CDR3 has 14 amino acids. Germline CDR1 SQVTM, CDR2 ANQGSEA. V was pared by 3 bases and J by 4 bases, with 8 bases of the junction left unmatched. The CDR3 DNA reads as TGCAGCGTTGAGCCGGTTGGGACAGCCTATGGCTACACCTTC. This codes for CSVEPVGTAYGYTF.

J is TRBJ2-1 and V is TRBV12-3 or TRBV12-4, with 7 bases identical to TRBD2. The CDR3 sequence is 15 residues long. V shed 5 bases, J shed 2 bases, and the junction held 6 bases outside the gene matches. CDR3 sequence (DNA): TGTGCCAGCAGTAGGGCAGGGAGGGCCTACAATGAGCAGTTCTTC. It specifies CASSRAGRAYNEQFF.

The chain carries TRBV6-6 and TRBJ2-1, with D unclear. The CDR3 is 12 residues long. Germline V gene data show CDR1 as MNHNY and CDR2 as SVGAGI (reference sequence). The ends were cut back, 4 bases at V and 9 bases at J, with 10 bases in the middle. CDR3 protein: CASSSDTFEQFF. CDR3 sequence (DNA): TGTGCCAGCAGTTCCGACACCTTTGAGCAGTTCTTC.

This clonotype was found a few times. CDR3 DNA sequence: TGTGCCAGCAGCTATGAACAGGACCCTTATAGCAATCAGCCCCAGCATTTT. Residues: CASSYEQDPYSNQPQHF. The chain recombines TRBV7-9 with TRBJ1-5, with D tentatively TRBD1 (5 bases). This CDR3 is built from 17 residues. Germline V gene data show CDR1 as SEHNR and CDR2 as FQNEAQ (reference sequence). V gave up 4 bases and J gave up 0 bases, with 16 bases separating them.

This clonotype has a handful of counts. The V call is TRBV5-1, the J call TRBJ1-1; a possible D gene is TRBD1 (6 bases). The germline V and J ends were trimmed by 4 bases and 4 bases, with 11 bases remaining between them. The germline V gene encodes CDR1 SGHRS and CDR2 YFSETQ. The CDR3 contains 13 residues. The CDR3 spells CASSGRGFTEAFF. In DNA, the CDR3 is TGCGCCAGCAGCGGCAGGGGATTCACTGAAGCTTTCTTT.

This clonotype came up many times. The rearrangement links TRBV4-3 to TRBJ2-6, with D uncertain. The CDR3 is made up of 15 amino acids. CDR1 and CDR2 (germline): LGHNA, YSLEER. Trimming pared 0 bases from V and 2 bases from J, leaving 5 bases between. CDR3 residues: CASSQDLAGANVLTF. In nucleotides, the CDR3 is TGCGCCAGCAGCCAAGATCTAGCTGGGGCCAACGTCCTGACTTTC.